The clone carrying this TCR beta chain occurred once. As yet, its antigen is unknown. This entry comes from a study of PD-L1 blockade in urothelial cancer. Notes on the study in general: Sub-median blood TCR clonality before treatment predicted longer survival. Clones that were tumor-associated expanded more in the blood of durable-benefit patients at 3 weeks.

Data came from immunoSEQ multiplex PCR; TCRdb stores just in-frame clones and leaves some out. Here the sample spans tens of thousands of clones, roughly four fifths being singletons. There are 14 residues in the CDR3. The V gene's germline CDR1 is SGHRS and CDR2 YFSETQ. V dropped 4 bases and J dropped 3; count of bases not matched to a gene: 3. The chain uses TRBV5-1 and TRBJ2-5, with 10 nucleotides matching TRBD1. The sequencing used PBMCs, collected around atezolizumab (anti-PD-L1) treatment. This sequence originates from a man between 65 and 85 years old with urothelial cancer. DNA of the CDR3: TGCGCCAGCAGCCGGGACAGGGGAGAAGAGACCCAGTACTTC. It is translated as CASSRDRGEETQYF.